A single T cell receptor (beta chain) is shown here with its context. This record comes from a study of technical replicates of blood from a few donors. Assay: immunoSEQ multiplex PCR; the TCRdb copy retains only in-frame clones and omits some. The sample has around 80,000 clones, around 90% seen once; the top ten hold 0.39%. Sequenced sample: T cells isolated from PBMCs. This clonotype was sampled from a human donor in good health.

CDR3 sequence: CAIRYGQGNEAFF. For the CDR3, the DNA is TGTGCCATCAGGTATGGACAGGGCAATGAAGCTTTCTTT. The chain combines TRBV10-3 with TRBJ1-1, with 8 bases matching TRBD1. The V segment lost 6 bases and the J segment 7 bases; nucleotides outside the gene matches: 7. Looked up from germline, CDR1 is ENHRY and CDR2 is SYGVKD. The length of the CDR3 is 13 residues.